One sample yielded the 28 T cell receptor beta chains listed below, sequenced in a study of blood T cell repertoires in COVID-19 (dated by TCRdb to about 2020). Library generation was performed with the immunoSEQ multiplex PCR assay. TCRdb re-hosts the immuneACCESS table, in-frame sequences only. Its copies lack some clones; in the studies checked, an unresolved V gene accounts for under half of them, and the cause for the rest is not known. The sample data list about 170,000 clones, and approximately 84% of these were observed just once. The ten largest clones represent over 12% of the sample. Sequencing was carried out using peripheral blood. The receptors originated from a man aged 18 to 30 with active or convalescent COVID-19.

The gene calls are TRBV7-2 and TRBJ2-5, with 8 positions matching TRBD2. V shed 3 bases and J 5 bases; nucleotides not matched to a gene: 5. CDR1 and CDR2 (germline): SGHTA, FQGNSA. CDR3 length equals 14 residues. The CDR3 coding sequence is TGTGCCAGCAGCTTTCAGCCTAGCGGGGAGACCCAGTACTTC. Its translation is CASSFQPSGETQYF.

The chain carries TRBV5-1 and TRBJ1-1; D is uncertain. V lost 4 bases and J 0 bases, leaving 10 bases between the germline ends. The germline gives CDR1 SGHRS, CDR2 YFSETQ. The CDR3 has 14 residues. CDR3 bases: TGCGCCAGCAGCCCCAGTACCATGAACACTGAAGCTTTCTTT. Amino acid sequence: CASSPSTMNTEAFF.

CDR3 DNA: TGTGCCAGCAGCGTATACGGACTAGCGGAGGATGAGCAGTTCTTC. Encoded protein: CASSVYGLAEDEQFF. The chain carries TRBV9 and TRBJ2-1; 10 nucleotides line up with TRBD2. The CDR3 contains 15 residues. CDR1 and CDR2 (germline): SGDLS, YYNGEE. The V and J ends lost 1 base and 8 bases, in that order; junction bases with no gene match: 6.

DNA for the CDR3: TGTGCCAGCAGCGGCGAAACAGTCTCCTATAATTCACCCCTCCACTTT. Its translation is CASSGETVSYNSPLHF. The chain is built from TRBV2 and TRBJ1-6; D gene ambiguous. Trimming left V 6 bases short and J 0 bases short, with 12 bases between. Germline V gene data show CDR1 as SNHLY and CDR2 as FYNNEI. The CDR3 is made up of 16 amino acids.

The CDR3 sequence is CASSEGQGVRNIQYF. In nucleotides, the CDR3 is TGTGCCAGCAGCGAGGGACAGGGGGTAAGGAACATTCAGTACTTC. The J gene is TRBJ2-4, the V gene TRBV7-9; 11 bases line up with TRBD1. V shed 5 bases and J 7 bases; nucleotides not matched to a gene: 7. Germline assignment: CDR1 SEHNR and CDR2 FQNEAQ (reference sequence). The CDR3 runs to 15 residues.

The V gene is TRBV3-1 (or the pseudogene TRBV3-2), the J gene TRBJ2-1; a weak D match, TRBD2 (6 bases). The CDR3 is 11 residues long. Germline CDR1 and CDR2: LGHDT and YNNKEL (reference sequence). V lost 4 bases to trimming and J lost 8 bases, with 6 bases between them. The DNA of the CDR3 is TGTGCCAGCAGCCGCGGGGATGAGCAGTTCTTC. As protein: CASSRGDEQFF.

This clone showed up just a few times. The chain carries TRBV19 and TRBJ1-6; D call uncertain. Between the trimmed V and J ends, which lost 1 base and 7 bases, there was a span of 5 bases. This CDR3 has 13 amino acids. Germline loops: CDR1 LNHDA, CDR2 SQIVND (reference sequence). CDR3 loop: CASSIGANSPLHF. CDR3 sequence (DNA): TGTGCCAGTAGTATAGGGGCAAATTCACCCCTCCACTTT.

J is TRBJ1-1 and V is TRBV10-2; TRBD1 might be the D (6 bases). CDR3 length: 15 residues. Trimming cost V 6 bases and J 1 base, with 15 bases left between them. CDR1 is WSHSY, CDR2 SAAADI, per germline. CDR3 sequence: CASRDGQLKNTEAFF. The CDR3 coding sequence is TGCGCCAGCAGGGACGGACAGCTAAAGAACACTGAAGCTTTCTTT.

The CDR3: CASSFGQGSSPLHF. CDR3 nucleotide sequence: TGTGCCAGCAGCTTTGGACAGGGAAGCTCACCCCTCCACTTT. The chain uses TRBV7-9 and TRBJ1-6; TRBD1 agrees at 8 bases. The CDR3 totals 14 residues. The junction had 5 bases not matched to a gene; V was cut back by 3 bases and J by 10 bases. CDR1 and CDR2 from the germline V gene are SEHNR and FQNEAQ (reference sequence). Combining the CDR3 with reference TRBV7-9 and TRBJ1-6 gives the whole variable domain DTGVSQNPRHKITKRGQNVTFRCDPISEHNRLYWYRQTLGQGPEFLTYFQNEAQLEKSRLLSDRFSAERPKGSFSTLEIQRTEQGDSAMYLCASSFGQGSSPLHFGNGTRLTVT.

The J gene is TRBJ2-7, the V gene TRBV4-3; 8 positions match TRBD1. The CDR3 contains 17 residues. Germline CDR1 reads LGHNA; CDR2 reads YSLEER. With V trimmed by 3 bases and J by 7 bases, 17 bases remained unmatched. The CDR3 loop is CASSQGHTGQATGEQYF. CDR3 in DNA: TGCGCCAGCAGCCAGGGCCATACGGGACAGGCGACTGGGGAGCAGTACTTC.

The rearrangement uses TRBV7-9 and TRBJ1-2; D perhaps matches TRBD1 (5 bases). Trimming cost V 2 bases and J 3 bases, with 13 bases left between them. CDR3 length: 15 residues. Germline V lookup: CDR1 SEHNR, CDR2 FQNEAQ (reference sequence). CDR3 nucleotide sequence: TGTGCCAGCAGCTTAAGGACCCCGGGGGACTATGGCTACACCTTC. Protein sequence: CASSLRTPGDYGYTF.

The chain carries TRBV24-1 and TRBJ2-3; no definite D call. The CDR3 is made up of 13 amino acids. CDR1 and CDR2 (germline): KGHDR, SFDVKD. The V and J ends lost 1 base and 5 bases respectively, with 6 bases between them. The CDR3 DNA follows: TGTGCCACCAGTGATTTAACGGTAGATACGCAGTATTTT. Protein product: CATSDLTVDTQYF.

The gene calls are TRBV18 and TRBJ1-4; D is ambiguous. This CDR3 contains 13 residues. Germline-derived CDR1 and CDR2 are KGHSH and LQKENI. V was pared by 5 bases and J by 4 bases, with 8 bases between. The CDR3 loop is CASSSQRNEKLFF. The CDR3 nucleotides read TGTGCCAGCTCATCCCAGCGTAATGAAAAACTGTTTTTT.

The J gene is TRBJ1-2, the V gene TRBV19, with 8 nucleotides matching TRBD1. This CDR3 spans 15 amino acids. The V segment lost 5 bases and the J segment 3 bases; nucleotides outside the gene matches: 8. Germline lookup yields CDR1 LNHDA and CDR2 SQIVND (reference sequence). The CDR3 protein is CASSLGLDRDYGYTF. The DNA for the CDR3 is TGTGCCAGTAGTTTGGGTCTGGACAGGGACTATGGCTACACCTTC.

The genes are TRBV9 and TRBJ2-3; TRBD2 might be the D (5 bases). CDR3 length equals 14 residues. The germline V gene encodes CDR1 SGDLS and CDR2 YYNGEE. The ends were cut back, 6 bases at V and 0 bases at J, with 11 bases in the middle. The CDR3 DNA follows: TGTGCCAGCAAAAGAGCGGAAAGCACAGATACGCAGTATTTT. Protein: CASKRAESTDTQYF.

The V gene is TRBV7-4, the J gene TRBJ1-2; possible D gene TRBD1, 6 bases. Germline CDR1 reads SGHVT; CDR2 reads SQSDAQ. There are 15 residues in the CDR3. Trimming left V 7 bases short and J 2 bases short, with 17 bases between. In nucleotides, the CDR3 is TGTGCCAGCACCACCGGGGACAATAACAACTATGGCTACACCTTC. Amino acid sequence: CASTTGDNNNYGYTF.

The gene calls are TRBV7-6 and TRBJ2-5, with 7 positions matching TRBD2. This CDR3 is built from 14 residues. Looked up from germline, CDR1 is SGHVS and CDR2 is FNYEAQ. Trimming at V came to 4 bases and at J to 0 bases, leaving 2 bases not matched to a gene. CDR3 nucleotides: TGTGCCAGCAGCTCCGGGGGGAACCAAGAGACCCAGTACTTC. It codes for CASSSGGNQETQYF. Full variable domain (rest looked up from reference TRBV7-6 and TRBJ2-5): GAGVSQSPRYKVTKRGQDVALRCDPISGHVSLYWYRQALGQGPEFLTYFNYEAQQDKSGLPNDRFSAERPEGSISTLTIQRTEQRDSAMYRCASSSGGNQETQYFGPGTRLLVL.

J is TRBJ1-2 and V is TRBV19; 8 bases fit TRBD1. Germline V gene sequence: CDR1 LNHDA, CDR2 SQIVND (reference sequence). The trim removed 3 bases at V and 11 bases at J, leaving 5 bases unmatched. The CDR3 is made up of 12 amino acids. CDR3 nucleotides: TGTGCCAGTAGTATCGGGACAGGCTCGTACACCTTC. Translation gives CASSIGTGSYTF.

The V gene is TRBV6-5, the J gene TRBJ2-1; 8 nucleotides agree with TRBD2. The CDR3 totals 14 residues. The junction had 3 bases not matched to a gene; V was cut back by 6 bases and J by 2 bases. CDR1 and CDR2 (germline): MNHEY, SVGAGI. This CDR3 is CASSRTSPYNEQFF. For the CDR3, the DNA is TGTGCCAGCAGCCGGACTAGCCCCTACAATGAGCAGTTCTTC.

CDR3 amino acids: CASSQDSQGGPGNTIYF. The CDR3 nucleotides read TGTGCCAGCAGCCAAGATAGCCAGGGGGGACCTGGAAACACCATATATTTT. This chain joins TRBV4-2 and TRBJ1-3, with 7 bases aligning to TRBD1. The CDR3 covers 17 residues. The V and J ends lost 0 bases and 2 bases, in that order; junction bases with no gene match: 7. Germline CDR1 is LGHNA and CDR2 is YNFKEQ.

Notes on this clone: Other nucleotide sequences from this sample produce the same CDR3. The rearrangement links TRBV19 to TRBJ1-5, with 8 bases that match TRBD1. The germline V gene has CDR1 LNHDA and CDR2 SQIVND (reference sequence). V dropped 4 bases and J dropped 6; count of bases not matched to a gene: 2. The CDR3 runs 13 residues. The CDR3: CASSKTGGQPQHF. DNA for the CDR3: TGTGCCAGTAGTAAAACAGGGGGTCAGCCCCAGCATTTT.

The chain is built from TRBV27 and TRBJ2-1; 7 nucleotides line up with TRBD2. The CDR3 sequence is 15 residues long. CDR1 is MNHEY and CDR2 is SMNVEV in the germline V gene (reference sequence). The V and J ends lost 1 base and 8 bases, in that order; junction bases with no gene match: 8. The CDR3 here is CASSLFRRESDEQFF. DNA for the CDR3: TGTGCCAGCAGTTTATTTCGGCGGGAGTCTGATGAGCAGTTCTTC.

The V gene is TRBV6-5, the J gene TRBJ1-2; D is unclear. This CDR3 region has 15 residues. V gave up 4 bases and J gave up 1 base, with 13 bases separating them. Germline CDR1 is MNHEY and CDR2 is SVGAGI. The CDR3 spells CASSSGGQLNYGYTF. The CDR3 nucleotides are TGTGCCAGCAGTTCTGGAGGGCAGCTTAACTATGGCTACACCTTC.

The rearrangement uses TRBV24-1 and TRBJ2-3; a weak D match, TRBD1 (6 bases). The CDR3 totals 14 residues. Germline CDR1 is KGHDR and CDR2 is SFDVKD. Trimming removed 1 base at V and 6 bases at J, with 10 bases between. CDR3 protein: CATSDFTRGDTQYF. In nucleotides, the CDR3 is TGTGCCACCAGTGATTTTACCAGGGGTGATACGCAGTATTTT.

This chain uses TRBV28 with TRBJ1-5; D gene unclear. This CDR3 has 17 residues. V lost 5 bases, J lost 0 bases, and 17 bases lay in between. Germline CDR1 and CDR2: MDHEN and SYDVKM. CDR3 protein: CASSQRGATHSNQPQHF. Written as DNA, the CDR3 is TGTGCCAGCAGTCAACGTGGAGCGACCCATAGCAATCAGCCCCAGCATTTT.

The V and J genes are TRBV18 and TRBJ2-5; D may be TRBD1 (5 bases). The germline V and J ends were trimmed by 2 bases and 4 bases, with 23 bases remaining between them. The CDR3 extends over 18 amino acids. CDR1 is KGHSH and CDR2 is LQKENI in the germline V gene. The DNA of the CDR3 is TGTGCCAGCTCACCATCATCCCGACCTAGGCAGGGTCGAGAGACCCAGTACTTC. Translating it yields CASSPSSRPRQGRETQYF.

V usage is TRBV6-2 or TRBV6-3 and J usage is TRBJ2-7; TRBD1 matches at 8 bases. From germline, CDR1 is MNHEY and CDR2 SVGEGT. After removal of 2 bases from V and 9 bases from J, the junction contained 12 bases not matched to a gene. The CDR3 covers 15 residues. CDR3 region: CASSYLSSTGAVQYF. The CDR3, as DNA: TGTGCCAGCAGTTACCTATCATCGACAGGGGCCGTGCAGTACTTC.

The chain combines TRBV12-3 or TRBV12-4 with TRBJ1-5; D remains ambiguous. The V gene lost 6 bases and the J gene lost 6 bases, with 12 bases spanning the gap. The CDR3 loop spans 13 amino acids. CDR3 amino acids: CASSRQNSQPQHF. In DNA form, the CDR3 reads TGTGCCAGCAGCCGACAAAATAGTCAGCCCCAGCATTTT.